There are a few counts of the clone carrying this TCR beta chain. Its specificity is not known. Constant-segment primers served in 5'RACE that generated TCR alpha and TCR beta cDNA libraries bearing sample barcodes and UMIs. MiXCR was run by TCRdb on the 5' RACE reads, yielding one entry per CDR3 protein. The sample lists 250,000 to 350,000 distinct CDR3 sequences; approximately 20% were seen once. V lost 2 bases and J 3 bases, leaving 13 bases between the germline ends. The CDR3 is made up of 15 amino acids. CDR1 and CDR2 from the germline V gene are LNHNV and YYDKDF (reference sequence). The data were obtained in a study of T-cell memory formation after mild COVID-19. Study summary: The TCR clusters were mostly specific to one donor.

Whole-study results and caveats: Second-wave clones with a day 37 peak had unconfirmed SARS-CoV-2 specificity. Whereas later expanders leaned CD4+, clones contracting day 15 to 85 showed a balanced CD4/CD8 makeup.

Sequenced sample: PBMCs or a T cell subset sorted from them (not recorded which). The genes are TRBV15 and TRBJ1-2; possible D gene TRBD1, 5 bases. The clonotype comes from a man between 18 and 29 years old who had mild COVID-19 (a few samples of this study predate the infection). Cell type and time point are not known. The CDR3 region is CATSRRDPADYGYTF. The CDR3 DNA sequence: TGTGCCACCAGCAGAAGGGACCCGGCGGACTATGGCTACACCTTC.